A selection of T cell receptor beta chains follows, all from one sample in a study of cytomegalovirus exposure and HLA in healthy donors. The repertoire was sequenced with immunoSEQ multiplex PCR; TCRdb's copy has only in-frame clones and lacks some. The data show about 150,000 clones, around 85% seen once. The sample taken for sequencing was PBMCs. The receptors shown here come from a woman under 40 in good health and CMV-seronegative. Each CDR3 is given without its conserved first and last residue. Clone size is given for some rows only: seen once, a few or many times, or a class if the clone is expanded.

clone_size j_call v_call cdr3_aa
- TRBJ2-2 TRBV23-1 ASSQYLAEVPGELF
- TRBJ2-3 TRBV19 ASTGDRTSTDTQY
- TRBJ2-3 TRBV11-2 ASSLGLAGPPGDTQY
few TRBJ2-1 TRBV2 ASPTGGTYNEQF
- TRBJ1-1 TRBV7-9 ASSLNTGRETEAF
- TRBJ2-7 TRBV5-4 ASSLKRESLYEQY
- TRBJ2-1 TRBV9 ASTSSTGTSGMNEQF
few TRBJ2-1 TRBV2 ASSEGLLAGVPDNEQF
- TRBJ2-7 TRBV5-1 ASSVPGTGAYEQY
- - TRBV7-8 ASSLKYLPGQRYEQY
- TRBJ1-6 TRBV10-3 ASTGVLNNSPLH
- TRBJ2-7 TRBV18 ASSPKRGQWYEQY
- TRBJ2-1 TRBV7-6 ASSPEPPGLAGGSSYNEQF
- TRBJ1-1 TRBV5-1 ASSLYGADTEAF
- TRBJ2-3 TRBV27 ASSLVSSGFSDTQY
- TRBJ1-5 TRBV30 AWRAGQSNQPQH
- TRBJ2-7 TRBV30 AWSVIRDFSSYEQY
- TRBJ1-4 TRBV6-9 ASSDSGTGGVEDEKLF
- TRBJ1-1 TRBV11-2 ASSQGLGEDTEAF
- TRBJ1-4 TRBV7-9 ASSLVQSATNEKLF
- TRBJ2-7 TRBV5-1 ASSPPGTSGSYEQY
once TRBJ2-3 TRBV7-9 ASSESEEHTQY
few TRBJ2-7 TRBV7-2 ASSLGRTYEQY
- TRBJ2-5 TRBV28 ASSFNTGGQETQY
- TRBJ2-7 TRBV7-2 ASSPGQGYYEQY
- TRBJ2-1 TRBV10-2 ASSRATYNEQF
once TRBJ1-2 TRBV2 ASRPMGGNYGYT
- TRBJ1-2 TRBV7-9 ASSRPTETNGYT
- TRBJ2-7 TRBV29-1 SVGTGVGEQY
- TRBJ1-6 TRBV5-8 ASSLGQGFRSPLH
- TRBJ2-7 TRBV7-8 ASSLELAGKSYEQY
- TRBJ2-3 TRBV27 ASSFLAKTDTQY
- TRBJ1-3 TRBV9 ASSGDPGQGLNTIY
- TRBJ2-7 TRBV7-7 ASSLTAERAPLSIYEQY
- TRBJ1-6 TRBV30 AWSVPGSPLH
- TRBJ1-1 TRBV6-1 ASNAGSGTEAF
- TRBJ2-2 TRBV5-1 ASSLRAGGETGELF
- TRBJ1-1 TRBV19 ASSMRGLWMNTEAF
- TRBJ2-1 TRBV7-9 ASSQHYGLAGGGEQF
- TRBJ2-3 TRBV7-2 ASSLSSSGGADTQY
- TRBJ1-3 TRBV28 ASSPPQGSSGNTIY
- TRBJ1-2 TRBV7-2 ASSFGEDGYT
- TRBJ1-2 TRBV28 ASTYPGWNYGYT
once TRBJ2-3 TRBV10-3 AISAPGGGIREDTQY
- TRBJ1-5 TRBV27 ASSTGSNQPQH
- TRBJ2-5 TRBV7-2 ASSLVPSDGETQY
- TRBJ2-1 TRBV5-1 ASSLAGPYTYNEQF
- TRBJ1-2 TRBV28 ASRKPGQGLYGYT
few TRBJ2-2 TRBV6-1 ASSEPGQGPGELF
- TRBJ2-7 TRBV5-6 ASSLGQGFHEQY
- TRBJ2-2 TRBV7-6 ASSLGTANTGELF
- TRBJ2-3 TRBV5-1 ASSLGQGSTDTQY
- TRBJ1-2 TRBV14 ASSPRTGGSGYT